A selection of T cell receptor beta chains follows, all from one sample in a study of shared clonotypes between healthy human individuals. The table came from immunoSEQ multiplex PCR; TCRdb's copy has only in-frame clones and leaves some out. The table lists 2 million to 2.5 million clones, about 94% of them singletons. What was sequenced was naive CD4+ T cells sorted from blood. All receptors derive from a man aged 18 to 29 in good health. Both conserved end residues are part of each CDR3. A D gene is named only where the DNA matches it firmly. The size field is filled for only some rows; it gives once, few, many or a size class.

TRBV6-1	TRBJ2-7	TRBD1	NA	TGTGCCAGCAGTTCCGACAGGGGAGGCCCCTACGAGCAGTACTTC	CASSSDRGGPYEQYF
TRBV2	TRBJ2-7	NA	NA	TGTGCCACCCGGGCTGCGGGGGAGCAGTACTTC	CATRAAGEQYF
TRBV10-3	TRBJ2-5	TRBD1	NA	TGTGCCACCGCAGGACAGGGGGGACCTAGCGGACTGCAAGAGACCCAGTACTTC	CATAGQGGPSGLQETQYF
TRBV30	TRBJ2-1	TRBD2	NA	TGTGCCTGGAGTGTGGGCGGGAGTCTCAATGAGCAGTTCTTC	CAWSVGGSLNEQFF
TRBV21-1	TRBJ2-7	NA	NA	TGTGCCAGCAGCCCATTACCGGGACAGGGGCCTTTAGAGCAGTACTTC	CASSPLPGQGPLEQYF
TRBV18	TRBJ1-1	NA	NA	TGTGCCAGCTCAGTAGACATGAACACTGAAGCTTTCTTT	CASSVDMNTEAFF
TRBV5-1	TRBJ2-7	TRBD2	NA	TGCGCCAGCAGCTTGGGGACTAGCGGGGCGTCCTACGAGCAGTACTTC	CASSLGTSGASYEQYF
TRBV5-1	TRBJ1-6	TRBD1	once	TGCGCCAGCAGCCCCGACAGGGGGAATTCACCCCTCCACTTT	CASSPDRGNSPLHF
TRBV7-3	TRBJ2-1	TRBD1	NA	TGTGCCAGCAGCCCGGGACAGGTCTACAATGAGCAGTTCTTC	CASSPGQVYNEQFF
TRBV10-3	TRBJ2-5	TRBD1	NA	TGTGCCATCAGTGAGAGGACAGGTCAAGAGACCCAGTACTTC	CAISERTGQETQYF
TRBV15	TRBJ2-1	NA	NA	TGTGCCACCAGCAGAGATCTCACGATCGTGGGCAATGAGCAGTTCTTC	CATSRDLTIVGNEQFF
TRBV5-1	TRBJ2-7	TRBD1	NA	TGCGCCAGCAGCGTAGACAGGGTAGACGAGCAGTACTTC	CASSVDRVDEQYF
TRBV6-6	TRBJ2-5	TRBD1	once	TGTGCCAGCAGTGACCAGGGGGCCTGGGAGACCCAGTACTTC	CASSDQGAWETQYF
TRBV9	TRBJ2-5	NA	NA	TGTGCCAGCAGCCCGTCCCATCAACAAGAGACCCAGTACTTC	CASSPSHQQETQYF
TRBV6-5	TRBJ2-5	NA	NA	TGTGCCAGCAGTTACTTTGGTGGGACCCAGTACTTC	CASSYFGGTQYF
TRBV10-2	TRBJ2-3	TRBD2	NA	TGCGCCAGCAGGCGCGGGGGGAGCACAGATACGCAGTATTTT	CASRRGGSTDTQYF
TRBV10-2	TRBJ1-2	TRBD1	NA	TGCGCCAGCAGTGAGCCGGGCGCGGGACAGGGGGCGCGCGGCTACACCTTC	CASSEPGAGQGARGYTF
TRBV7-2	TRBJ2-7	TRBD2	once	TGTGCCAGCAGCTTACGGGGGGGAAGCTCCTACGAGCAGTACTTC	CASSLRGGSSYEQYF
TRBV28	TRBJ2-4	TRBD2	NA	TGTGCCAGCAGAGGACTAGCGGGGGGAGGGAATATAGCCAAAAACATTCAGTACTTC	CASRGLAGGGNIAKNIQYF
TRBV28	TRBJ1-6	NA	NA	TGTGCCAGCAGCTCCCCTGGGGTAACCGGGACCCCTAATTCACCCCTCCACTTT	CASSSPGVTGTPNSPLHF
TRBV18	TRBJ2-7	TRBD2	NA	TGTGCCAGCTCACCACCGAGAGGGGAGGGCTCCTACGAGCAGTACTTC	CASSPPRGEGSYEQYF
TRBV29-1	TRBJ2-3	TRBD1	NA	TGCAGCGTTGACGGACAGGGGATCTTAACAGATACGCAGTATTTT	CSVDGQGILTDTQYF
TRBV18	TRBJ1-5	TRBD1	NA	TGTGCCAGCTCACCCCAGGGGGCGGCGGATCAGCCCCAGCATTTT	CASSPQGAADQPQHF
TRBV10-3	TRBJ2-7	NA	NA	TGTGCCATTAGCGTGGACAGCTCCTACGAGCAGTACTTC	CAISVDSSYEQYF
TRBV6-5	TRBJ1-1	NA	once	TGTGCCAGCAGTTACTCGGTGGGCGCGAACACTGAAGCTTTCTTT	CASSYSVGANTEAFF
TRBV30	TRBJ1-6	NA	once	TGTGCCTGGAGTGTACCCAGGGGCGATTCACCCCTCCACTTT	CAWSVPRGDSPLHF
TRBV5-8	TRBJ2-5	NA	once	TGTGCCAGCACCTTGAACGGCGGACTACGGGAGACCCAGTACTTC	CASTLNGGLRETQYF
TRBV5-1	TRBJ2-7	NA	NA	TGCGCCAGCAGCTTGGTGGCCTTAACCAACAGGGTTGGTTACGAGCAGTACTTC	CASSLVALTNRVGYEQYF
TRBV19	TRBJ2-7	NA	few	TGTGCCAGTAGTCTCAGCACTAGTCGCCACGAGCAGTACTTC	CASSLSTSRHEQYF
TRBV10-3	TRBJ1-5	TRBD1	NA	TGTGCCATCAGTAAGGACAGGAGGGATCAGCCCCAGCATTTT	CAISKDRRDQPQHF
TRBV30	TRBJ1-2	TRBD1	NA	TGTGCCTGGCCCCGGACAGGGGGCGGATTCCATGGCTACACCTTC	CAWPRTGGGFHGYTF
TRBV6-5	TRBJ2-6	TRBD1	NA	TGTGCCAGCAGTTACGGGACAGTCTCTGGGGCCAACGTCCTGACTTTC	CASSYGTVSGANVLTF
TRBV7-8	TRBJ1-2	NA	NA	TGTGCCAGCAGCTTAGGCGAGTACAACCACTATGGCTACACCTTC	CASSLGEYNHYGYTF
TRBV27	TRBJ2-4	NA	NA	TGTGCCAGCAGTCGAAGCCTACCTAATGGTGGAGGGGGTAACATTCAGTACTTC	CASSRSLPNGGGGNIQYF
TRBV29-1	TRBJ1-2	NA	NA	TGCAGCGGAGGGGCCAACTATGGCTACACCTTC	CSGGANYGYTF
TRBV5-1	TRBJ2-3	NA	NA	TGCGCCAGCAGCTTGGCGGTAATCGGTCGCACAGATACGCAGTATTTT	CASSLAVIGRTDTQYF
TRBV28	TRBJ1-2	NA	NA	TGTGCCAGCAGTTTACGGGTCCCTAACTATGGCTACACCTTC	CASSLRVPNYGYTF
TRBV5-1	TRBJ2-7	TRBD2	NA	TGCGCCAGCAGAACTAGCGGGGGGGCCCGGAGCGAGCAGTACTTC	CASRTSGGARSEQYF
TRBV4-3	TRBJ1-5	NA	NA	TGCGCCAGCAGCCAAGAACGGGGCAATCAGCCCCAGCATTTT	CASSQERGNQPQHF
TRBV7-8	TRBJ2-1	NA	NA	TGTGCCAGCAGCTTAGTCGCAGGGACAACCAACAATGAGCAGTTCTTC	CASSLVAGTTNNEQFF
TRBV11-1	TRBJ1-2	TRBD1	NA	TGTGCCAGCAGCGCCGGGACAGGGGGCCTTAACTATGGCTACACCTTC	CASSAGTGGLNYGYTF